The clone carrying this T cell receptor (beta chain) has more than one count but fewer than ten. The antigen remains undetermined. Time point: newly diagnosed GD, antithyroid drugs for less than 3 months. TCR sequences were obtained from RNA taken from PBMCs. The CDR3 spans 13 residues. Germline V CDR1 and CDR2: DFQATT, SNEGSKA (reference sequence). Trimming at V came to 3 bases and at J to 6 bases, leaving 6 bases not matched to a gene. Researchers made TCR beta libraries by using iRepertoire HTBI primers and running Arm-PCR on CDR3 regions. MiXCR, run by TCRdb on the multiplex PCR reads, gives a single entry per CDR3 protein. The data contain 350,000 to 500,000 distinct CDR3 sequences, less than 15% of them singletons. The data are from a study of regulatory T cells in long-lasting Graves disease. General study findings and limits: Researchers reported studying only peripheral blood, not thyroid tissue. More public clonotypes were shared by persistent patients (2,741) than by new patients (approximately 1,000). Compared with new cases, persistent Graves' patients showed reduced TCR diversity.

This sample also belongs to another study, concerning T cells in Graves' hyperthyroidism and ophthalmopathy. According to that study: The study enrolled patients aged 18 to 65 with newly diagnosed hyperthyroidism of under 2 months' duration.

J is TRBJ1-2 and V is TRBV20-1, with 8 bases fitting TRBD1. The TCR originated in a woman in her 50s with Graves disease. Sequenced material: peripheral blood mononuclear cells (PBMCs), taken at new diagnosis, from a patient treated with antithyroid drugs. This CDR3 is CSARDRVLHGYTF. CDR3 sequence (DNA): TGCAGTGCTAGGGACAGGGTGCTTCATGGCTACACCTTC.